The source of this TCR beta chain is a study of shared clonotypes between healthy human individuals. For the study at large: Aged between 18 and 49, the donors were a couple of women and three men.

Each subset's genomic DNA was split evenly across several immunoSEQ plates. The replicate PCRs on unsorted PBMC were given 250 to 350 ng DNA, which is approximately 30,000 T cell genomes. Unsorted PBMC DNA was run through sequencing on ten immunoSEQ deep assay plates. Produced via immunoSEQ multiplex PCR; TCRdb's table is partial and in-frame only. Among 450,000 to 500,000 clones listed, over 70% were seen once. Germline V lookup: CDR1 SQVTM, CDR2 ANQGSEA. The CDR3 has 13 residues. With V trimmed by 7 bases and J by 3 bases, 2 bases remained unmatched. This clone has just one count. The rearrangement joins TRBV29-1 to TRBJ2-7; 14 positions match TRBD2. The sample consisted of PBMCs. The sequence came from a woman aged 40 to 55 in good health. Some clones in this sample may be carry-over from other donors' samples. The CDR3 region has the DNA TGCAGCGCCGGACTAGCGGGAGGCTACGAGCAGTACTTC. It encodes CSAGLAGGYEQYF.